These 9 T cell receptor beta chains came from one sample sequenced in a study of CD8 T cells in Susac syndrome. Roughly 0.45 to 1 ug RNA was reverse transcribed with random hexamers. Via MiXCR, TCRdb re-called the immunoSEQ multiplex PCR reads, giving one row per CDR3 protein. The repertoire holds about 100,000 distinct CDR3 sequences, with around 96% as singletons. Specimen: CD8+ T cells from PBMCs. The receptor source for this set is a human donor with Susac syndrome.

The rearrangement links TRBV18 to TRBJ2-5; D is perhaps TRBD2 (6 bases). Germline V gives CDR1 KGHSH, CDR2 LQKENI. V lost 2 bases and J lost 4, with 11 bases in between. The CDR3 extends over 14 amino acids. CDR3 sequence (DNA): TGTGCCAGCTCACCAACCGGGGGAGGAGAGACCCAGTACTTC. This gives the protein CASSPTGGGETQYF.

This clonotype was observed a single time. This CDR3 reads CSARGQVAYGYTF. In nucleotides, the CDR3 is TGCAGTGCTAGGGGACAGGTCGCCTATGGCTACACCTTC. This chain connects TRBV20-1 to TRBJ1-2; the match to TRBD1 covers 8 bases. V trimming: 3 bases; J trimming: 4 bases; junction bases outside the gene matches: 4. The CDR3 runs 13 residues. Per the germline V gene, CDR1 is DFQATT and CDR2 is SNEGSKA (reference sequence).

This sequence joins TRBV9 and TRBJ1-5; D is perhaps TRBD1 (6 bases). CDR1 SGDLS and CDR2 YYNGEE come from the germline V gene. The CDR3 is made up of 14 amino acids. Trimming took 4 bases from V and 5 from J, leaving 13 bases between them. CDR3 coding DNA: TGTGCCAGCAGCTCCGGGGGGGCGGATCAGCCCCAGCATTTT. Protein product: CASSSGGADQPQHF.

The chain recombines TRBV5-6 with TRBJ2-5; perhaps TRBD2 as D (5 bases). This CDR3 region has 13 residues. Germline CDR1 reads SGHDT; CDR2 reads YYEEEE. The germline V and J ends were trimmed by 4 bases and 9 bases, with 16 bases remaining between them. Here the CDR3 reads CASSATIPGAQYF. CDR3 coding DNA: TGTGCCAGCAGCGCGACTATCCCCGGGGCCCAGTACTTC. Based on the CDR3 plus reference TRBV5-6 and TRBJ2-5, the full variable domain is DAGVTQSPTHLIKTRGQQVTLRCSPKSGHDTVSWYQQALGQGPQFIFQYYEEEERQRGNFPDRFSGHQFPNYSSELNVNALLLGDSALYLCASSATIPGAQYFGPGTRLLVL.

V gene TRBV20-1 combines with J gene TRBJ2-3; TRBD1 matches at 9 bases. CDR1 and CDR2 from the germline V gene are DFQATT and SNEGSKA (reference sequence). The CDR3 has 16 amino acids. The V gene end was trimmed by 1 base and the J gene end by 4 bases; junction bases not matched to a gene: 9. The CDR3 DNA sequence: TGCAGTGCTAGAGGCGCTGACAGGGGGATGTCAGATACGCAGTATTTT. Its translation is CSARGADRGMSDTQYF.

J is TRBJ2-1 and V is TRBV4-1; 13 nucleotides line up with TRBD2. The CDR3 loop spans 14 amino acids. CDR1 is MGHRA, CDR2 YSYEKL, per germline. J lost 10 bases, V lost 0 bases, and 0 bases had no gene match. CDR3 nucleotides: TGCGCCAGCAGCCAAGAGGGACTAGCGGGGGAGCAGTTCTTC. The encoded protein is CASSQEGLAGEQFF.

This chain links TRBV25-1 with TRBJ1-3; D not resolved. Per germline, CDR1 MGHDK and CDR2 SYGVNS. Trimming left V 4 bases short and J 3 bases short, with 7 bases between. The CDR3 has 13 amino acids. CDR3 loop: CASSAPGGNTIYF. In DNA form, the CDR3 reads TGTGCCAGCAGTGCCCCCGGTGGAAACACCATATATTTT.

In regard to this clonotype: A junction boundary mismatches the germline segment, possibly from a read error. The DNA of the CDR3 is TGTGCCAGCAGTCAGGGTCCCCTTTCCTTC. It encodes CASSQGPLSF. This chain uses TRBV2 with TRBJ2-7, with a weak D call TRBD1 (5 bases). Germline V gene lookup returns CDR1 SNHLY and CDR2 FYNNEI. This CDR3 spans 10 amino acids.

The genes are TRBV24-1 and TRBJ2-7, with D tentatively TRBD2 (6 bases). Germline assignment: CDR1 KGHDR and CDR2 SFDVKD. Trimming removed 6 bases at V and 2 bases at J, with 13 bases between. The CDR3 runs to 14 residues. CDR3 region: CATSRAGLPYEQYF. The CDR3 bases are TGTGCCACCAGTCGCGCGGGGCTGCCCTACGAGCAGTACTTC.